This entry describes one T cell receptor (beta chain). The record originates from a study of blood T cell repertoires in COVID-19. The assay was immunoSEQ multiplex PCR, and TCRdb's table has in-frame clones only and misses some. Here the sample spans a few hundred thousand clones, around 89% being singletons. Germline lookup yields CDR1 SGHTA and CDR2 FQGNSA. Germline trimming cut 4 bases from V and 3 bases from J; bases unmatched to any gene: 2. The CDR3 spans 15 residues. This chain uses TRBV7-2 with TRBJ1-6; 8 positions match TRBD1. The sequenced sample consisted of peripheral blood. The clonotype was recovered from a man between 40 and 49 years old with acute or convalescent COVID-19. CDR3 amino acids: CASSSGTGYNSPLHF. CDR3 nucleotides: TGTGCCAGCAGCTCTGGGACAGGCTATAATTCACCCCTCCACTTT.